There are a few counts of the clone carrying this T cell receptor beta chain. Its antigen is not known. This sample stems from a study of glioma-infiltrating T cells. Study-level points and caveats: Very few CDR3 sequences were shared between tissue and blood.

Amplification of TCR alpha and beta CDR3 regions from RNA used iRepertoire nested multiplex PCR. Via MiXCR, TCRdb re-called the multiplex PCR reads, giving one row per CDR3 protein. This table holds around 130,000 distinct CDR3 sequences, around 25% found once. Deletions cut 5 bases from V and 9 bases from J, with 14 bases between. CDR3 size: 13 residues. In germline, CDR1 is SGHVT, CDR2 SQSDAQ. Sequences were obtained from glioma tissue, nonneoplastic brain tissue, or PBMCs (not recorded which). The TCR was taken from a human donor with low-grade glioma or glioblastoma, undergoing nonglioma brain surgery, or in good health (not recorded which). The chain recombines TRBV7-4 with TRBJ2-1; D possibly corresponds to TRBD2 (5 bases). The CDR3 here is CASSAPGLSEQFF. In nucleotides, the CDR3 is TGTGCCAGCAGCGCCCCTGGACTGTCTGAGCAGTTCTTC.